These T cell receptor beta chains were read from a single sample in a study of T-cell reconstitution after alpha-beta-depleted transplantation in children. MiXCR, applied by TCRdb to the PCR reads, yields one record per CDR3 protein. The sample yields hundreds of thousands of distinct CDR3 sequences, less than 15% seen once. Material: PBMCs, obtained before TCRalphabeta/CD19-depleted stem cell transplant. These receptors were collected from a girl aged 2 to 10 with congenital amegakaryocytic thrombocytopenia, due to receive a stem cell transplant. Both conserved end residues are part of each CDR3. The order of the fields is V gene, J gene, D gene, clone size, CDR3 protein, CDR3 DNA. The D gene is left open where the match is weak. A clone size is listed for some rows: how often the clone was seen (once, few, many), or a class if it is expanded.

TRBV18	TRBJ2-3	-	-	CASSPPLLQGSQYF	TGTGCCAGCTCACCGCCGTTACTCCAGGGGTCGCAGTATTTT
TRBV19	TRBJ2-1	-	few	CASGYLSSYNEQFF	TGTGCCAGTGGCTACTTGAGCTCCTACAATGAGCAGTTCTTC
TRBV14	TRBJ2-7	TRBD2	-	CASSQDSGREVYEQYF	TGTGCCAGCAGCCAAGATTCCGGGCGGGAGGTGTACGAGCAGTACTTC
TRBV5-1	TRBJ2-7	-	-	CASSLGADYTYEQYF	TGCGCCAGCAGCTTAGGTGCAGACTATACCTACGAGCAGTACTTC
TRBV28	TRBJ2-5	-	-	CASSLFQKRGETQYF	TGTGCCAGCAGTTTATTCCAGAAGAGAGGGGAGACCCAGTACTTC
TRBV6-5	TRBJ2-1	-	-	CASSYLRFVGYEQFF	TGTGCCAGCAGTTACCTGCGTTTTGTTGGATACGAGCAGTTCTTC
TRBV5-1	TRBJ2-1	TRBD1	-	CASSLLGQASYNEQFF	TGCGCCAGCAGCTTGTTGGGACAGGCGTCCTACAATGAGCAGTTCTTC
TRBV5-6	TRBJ1-1	TRBD1	many	CASSQIDRERTEAFF	TGTGCCAGCAGCCAAATTGACAGGGAGAGGACTGAAGCTTTCTTT
TRBV29-1	TRBJ2-3	-	many	CSVGPGANTQYF	TGCAGCGTTGGTCCGGGAGCAAATACGCAGTATTTT
TRBV29-1	TRBJ2-7	TRBD1	-	CSVPLETGSSYEQYF	TGCAGCGTTCCGTTGGAGACAGGGAGCTCCTACGAGCAGTACTTC
TRBV7-9	TRBJ2-2	TRBD2	few	CASSYWTRLTGELFF	TGTGCCAGCAGCTATTGGACTAGACTCACCGGGGAGCTGTTTTTT
TRBV19	TRBJ2-1	-	-	CASSIPDGPDEQFF	TGTGCCAGTAGTATCCCCGACGGTCCCGATGAGCAGTTCTTC
TRBV20-1	TRBJ2-5	TRBD2	-	CSAAKETSTPEETQYF	TGCAGTGCCGCAAAGGAGACTAGCACTCCCGAAGAGACCCAGTACTTC
TRBV12-3/TRBV12-4	TRBJ2-6	-	-	CASSYTPGRFPSGANVLTF	TGTGCCAGCAGCTACACACCGGGACGCTTTCCCTCTGGGGCCAACGTCCTGACTTTC
TRBV2	TRBJ2-7	-	-	CAILQGSSYEQYF	TGTGCCATACTACAGGGAAGCTCCTACGAGCAGTACTTC
TRBV7-2	TRBJ2-3	-	-	CASSSGRGSRQQYF	TGTGCCAGCAGCTCTGGACGGGGAAGCCGTCAGCAGTATTTT
TRBV28	TRBJ2-7	TRBD2	-	CASSLVGLAGGRYEQYF	TGTGCCAGCAGCCTAGTCGGACTAGCGGGAGGGCGTTACGAGCAGTACTTC
TRBV6-2/TRBV6-3	TRBJ2-2	TRBD2	-	CASIMAARGGLAGVRVTGELFF	TGTGCCAGCATAATGGCCGCCCGAGGGGGACTAGCGGGAGTTAGGGTCACCGGGGAGCTGTTTTTT
TRBV24-1	TRBJ2-1	TRBD2	-	CDTSVRNGGGNNEQFF	TGTGACACCAGTGTAAGGAACGGCGGGGGGAACAATGAGCAGTTCTTC
TRBV12-3/TRBV12-4	TRBJ2-3	TRBD2	-	CASTHGTSGKSTDTQYF	TGTGCCAGCACCCACGGAACTAGCGGGAAGAGCACAGATACGCAGTATTTT
TRBV5-1	TRBJ2-6	-	-	CASSLGEGAGGANVLTF	TGCGCCAGCTCCTTAGGAGAAGGGGCTGGTGGGGCCAACGTCCTGACTTTC
TRBV20-1	TRBJ2-3	-	-	CSPQDPLSTDTQYF	TGCAGTCCACAGGATCCCCTGAGCACAGATACGCAGTATTTT
TRBV3-1	TRBJ2-1	-	once	CASSHARDIYNEQFF	TGTGCCAGCAGCCACGCTAGGGACATCTACAATGAGCAGTTCTTC
TRBV10-3	TRBJ1-1	-	many	CAISESIGTEAFF	TGTGCCATCAGTGAGTCGATTGGGACTGAAGCTTTCTTT
TRBV24-1	TRBJ2-2	TRBD2	-	CATSDPTSGYTGELFF	TGTGCCACCAGTGACCCGACTAGCGGATACACCGGGGAGCTGTTTTTT
TRBV12-3/TRBV12-4	TRBJ2-7	TRBD2	many	CASSVRLAVNYEQYF	TGTGCCAGCAGTGTAAGACTAGCGGTTAACTACGAGCAGTACTTC
TRBV5-1	TRBJ2-1	-	few	CASSLSLSGPPYNEQFF	TGCGCCAGCAGCTTGAGTTTGTCGGGGCCGCCATACAATGAGCAGTTCTTC
TRBV28	TRBJ2-2	-	few	CAESRGRTGELFF	TGTGCAGAAAGCAGGGGTCGCACCGGGGAGCTGTTTTTT
TRBV5-1	TRBJ2-1	TRBD1	many	CASSAAWDSSYNEQFF	TGCGCCAGCAGCGCAGCCTGGGACAGCTCCTACAATGAGCAGTTCTTC
TRBV11-2	TRBJ2-2	-	many	CASSLARATGELFF	TGTGCCAGCAGCTTAGCGAGGGCCACCGGGGAGCTGTTTTTT
TRBV7-8	TRBJ2-1	-	-	CASSLGWGAKNNEQFF	TGTGCCAGCAGCTTAGGATGGGGGGCAAAGAACAATGAGCAGTTCTTC
TRBV12-3/TRBV12-4	TRBJ2-7	-	many	CASSLGAKQSSYEQYF	TGTGCCAGCAGTTTAGGCGCCAAACAAAGCTCCTACGAGCAGTACTTC
TRBV20-1	TRBJ2-6	TRBD1	many	CSARESWTGGPGANVLTF	TGCAGTGCTAGGGAATCCTGGACAGGGGGCCCTGGGGCCAACGTCCTGACTTTC
TRBV7-3	TRBJ2-1	TRBD2	-	CASSIQTSWGSYNEQFF	TGTGCCAGCAGCATCCAGACTAGCTGGGGCTCCTACAATGAGCAGTTCTTC
TRBV20-1	TRBJ1-2	-	many	CSARVTALYGYTF	TGCAGTGCTAGAGTAACGGCTCTCTATGGCTACACCTTC
TRBV7-9	TRBJ2-5	TRBD1	-	CASTYRDRDQETQYF	TGTGCCAGCACCTACCGGGACAGGGACCAAGAGACCCAGTACTTC
TRBV28	TRBJ1-2	-	-	CASSLDYYGYTF	TGTGCCAGCAGCCTAGATTACTATGGCTACACCTTC
TRBV20-1	TRBJ2-1	TRBD2	many	CSAGGEGRNEQFF	TGCAGTGCCGGGGGGGAGGGCCGTAATGAGCAGTTCTTC
TRBV28	TRBJ2-5	-	-	CASSRGLGAQETQYF	TGTGCCAGCAGTCGGGGATTGGGGGCCCAAGAGACCCAGTACTTC
TRBV6-1	TRBJ2-7	TRBD2	-	CASGEGAPYEQYF	TGTGCCAGCGGGGAGGGTGCACCCTACGAGCAGTACTTC
TRBV3-1	TRBJ2-7	TRBD2	-	CASSRQVLAGSSYEQYF	TGTGCCAGCAGCCGCCAAGTACTAGCGGGGAGCTCCTACGAGCAGTACTTC
TRBV4-1	TRBJ2-5	TRBD2	few	CASSQEFPPAGQETQYF	TGCGCCAGCAGCCAAGAATTTCCCCCAGCGGGACAAGAGACCCAGTACTTC
TRBV4-1	TRBJ2-1	TRBD2	-	CARSLSPGLAGENEQFF	TGCGCCCGCAGCCTAAGCCCGGGACTAGCGGGAGAAAATGAGCAGTTCTTC
TRBV25-1	TRBJ2-5	-	few	CASPPDTYQETQYF	TGTGCCAGCCCCCCGGACACCTACCAAGAGACCCAGTACTTC